This section outlines one TCR beta chain sequence together with its context. Its antigen is not known. CDR1 is LGHNT, CDR2 FRNRAP, per germline. The CDR3 has 19 residues. V gave up 0 bases and J gave up 2 bases, with 17 bases separating them. The data stem from a study of cytomegalovirus exposure and HLA in healthy donors. Overall study results and limits: In vitro data verified a few CMV-associated chains as specific for CMV antigens.

PCR primers comprised 60 Vbeta and 13 Jbeta primers. Method: immunoSEQ multiplex PCR; TCRdb's copy keeps in-frame clones and lacks some. The sample has around 170,000 clones; approximately 75% are singletons. This sequence originates from a girl under 18 in good health and CMV-seronegative. The source material was PBMCs. The rearrangement joins TRBV12-5 to TRBJ2-6; tentative D call: TRBD1 (5 bases). The CDR3 is CASGLVLSDRVTGANVLTF. Written as DNA, the CDR3 is TGTGCTAGTGGTTTGGTACTAAGTGACAGAGTAACTGGGGCCAACGTCCTGACTTTC.